These 4 T cell receptor beta chains originate from one sample sequenced in a study of T cell responses to AZD1222 COVID-19 vaccine. Only in-frame clones appear in the TCRdb table, and some are missing; sequencing was by immunoSEQ multiplex PCR. The sample lists some 140,000 clones; roughly nine tenths were seen once. Sequenced here: peripheral blood, sampled on day 0 of AZD1222 vaccination. All receptors derive from an adult in good health.

The CDR3, as DNA: TGTGCCAGCAGCACTAGCCAGGCCACCTACGAGCAGTACTTC. This codes for CASSTSQATYEQYF. The chain employs TRBV7-9 and TRBJ2-7; perhaps TRBD2 as D (6 bases). The CDR3 contains 14 residues. The germline V gene encodes CDR1 SEHNR and CDR2 FQNEAQ (reference sequence). Trimming removed 5 bases from V and 2 bases from J, with 13 bases in between.

To note about this clone: Other DNA variants within this sample encode the same CDR3. This chain links TRBV9 with TRBJ1-2, with 8 bases fitting TRBD1. The ends lost 1 base at V and 7 bases at J; junction bases unmatched: 18. The germline V gene has CDR1 SGDLS and CDR2 YYNGEE. The CDR3 has 18 amino acids. CDR3 loop: CASSVLGGTGRGGGGYTF. CDR3 nucleotide sequence: TGTGCCAGCAGCGTATTAGGGGGGACAGGACGGGGAGGCGGTGGCTACACCTTC.

V is TRBV29-1 and J is TRBJ1-1; D is undetermined. This CDR3 comprises 10 residues. CDR1 SQVTM and CDR2 ANQGSEA come from the germline V gene. The V gene lost 7 bases and the J gene lost 2 bases, with 5 bases spanning the gap. The CDR3: CSAYNTEAFF. CDR3 DNA: TGCAGCGCGTACAACACTGAAGCTTTCTTT.

The chain has TRBV6-2 or TRBV6-3 and TRBJ1-2; D uncertain. The CDR3 has 14 residues. The V end lost 2 bases, the J end lost 4 bases, and 11 bases lay between the germline ends. Germline V lookup: CDR1 MNHEY, CDR2 SVGEGT. CDR3 protein: CASSYDFRAYGYTF. CDR3 DNA: TGTGCCAGCAGTTACGATTTCAGAGCCTATGGCTACACCTTC.